Sequencing of this T cell receptor (beta chain) was carried out in a study of blood T cell repertoires in COVID-19. Each recovered donor of Cohort 3 presented with two negative PCRs, clearance, or symptom resolution. CDR3 length: 15 amino acids. V trimming: 5 bases; J trimming: 2 bases; junction bases outside the gene matches: 4. Germline loops: CDR1 SGHVS, CDR2 FNYEAQ. Sequencing used immunoSEQ multiplex PCR; TCRdb keeps in-frame clones, though not all of them. Here the sample spans roughly 180,000 clones, 82% being singletons. This sequence was found in a man in his 60s who had recovered from COVID-19. The chain employs TRBV7-6 and TRBJ2-3; 10 bases map to TRBD2. Sequenced sample: PBMCs or T cells enriched from blood (not recorded which). Here the CDR3 DNA reads TGTGCCAGCAGCGATAGCGGGGGGTACACAGATACGCAGTATTTT. Its protein product is CASSDSGGYTDTQYF.